This TCR beta chain stems from a study of T cells after yellow fever vaccination. One entry per CDR3 protein, called by TCRdb with MiXCR from the 5' RACE reads. The data show about 360,000 distinct CDR3 sequences, 6% to 8% seen once. This clonotype was seen a handful of times. The antigen remains undetermined. This CDR3 is built from 13 residues. With 0 bases removed from V and 3 bases from J, the gap between germline ends came to 7 bases. CDR1 and CDR2 from the germline V gene are SGHNT and YYREEE (reference sequence). General study findings and limits: A secondary response was less intense yet reached its peak sooner, at day 5 versus 15.

Source: PBMCs, taken 5 days after the yellow fever booster vaccination. This chain links TRBV5-4 with TRBJ2-7, with D possibly matching TRBD2 (5 bases). The receptor was isolated from a man younger than 45 who received the YFV17D yellow fever vaccine. As DNA, the CDR3 is TGTGCCAGCAGCTTGGCTCGGGACTACGAGCAGTACTTC. Its protein product is CASSLARDYEQYF.